Below, 6 T cell receptor beta chains from the same sample are listed, as sequenced in a study of T cell responses to AZD1222 COVID-19 vaccine. Assay used: immunoSEQ multiplex PCR; TCRdb lists only in-frame clones, some missing. The table includes 150,000 to 160,000 clones, 88% detected once. The sample was peripheral blood, taken on day 0 of AZD1222 vaccination. The source is an adult in good health.

V is TRBV11-2 and J is TRBJ2-5; D gene uncertain. The CDR3 covers 14 residues. Trimming cost V 1 base and J 4 bases, with 10 bases left between them. CDR1 SGHAT and CDR2 FQNNGV come from the germline V gene. DNA of the CDR3: TGTGCCAGCAGCTTAGGGCCCTATGGAGAGACCCAGTACTTC. This sequence encodes CASSLGPYGETQYF.

The gene calls are TRBV9 and TRBJ1-5, with D hard to call. The germline V gene has CDR1 SGDLS and CDR2 YYNGEE. This CDR3 has 14 amino acids. V shed 4 bases and J shed 1 base, with 9 bases lying between them. The CDR3 loop reads CASSPGQSNQPQHF. CDR3 bases: TGTGCCAGCAGCCCCGGGCAGAGCAATCAGCCCCAGCATTTT.

The J gene is TRBJ2-1, the V gene TRBV10-3; 11 bases match TRBD2. After removal of 6 bases from V and 8 bases from J, the junction contained 6 bases not matched to a gene. Germline values: CDR1 ENHRY, CDR2 SYGVKD. CDR3 length equals 14 residues. CDR3 sequence (DNA): TGTGCCATCAGAGCGGGACTAGCGGCACATGAGCAGTTCTTC. As protein: CAIRAGLAAHEQFF.

The genes are TRBV5-1 and TRBJ2-2, with TRBD1 matching 7 bases. The junction had 4 bases not matched to a gene; V was cut back by 4 bases and J by 1 base. Germline CDR1 and CDR2: SGHRS and YFSETQ. The CDR3 consists of 15 residues. CDR3 residues: CASSTGDRNTGELFF. The CDR3 DNA is TGCGCCAGCAGCACAGGGGACAGGAACACCGGGGAGCTGTTTTTT.

The chain couples TRBV5-4 to TRBJ2-1; TRBD1 matches at 9 bases. There are 15 residues in the CDR3. The J segment lost 3 bases and the V segment lost 2 bases, leaving 3 bases of the junction unmatched. The germline gives CDR1 SGHNT, CDR2 YYREEE (reference sequence). The CDR3 spells CASSLPGQGYNEQFF. The CDR3 coding sequence is TGTGCCAGCAGCTTACCGGGACAGGGCTACAATGAGCAGTTCTTC.

The chain couples TRBV5-6 to TRBJ2-7, with 7 bases aligning to TRBD2. This CDR3 region has 15 residues. The ends lost 0 bases at V and 2 bases at J; junction bases unmatched: 5. Per germline, CDR1 SGHDT and CDR2 YYEEEE. The CDR3 DNA is TGTGCCAGCAGCTTGGGACCGGGGGGAGCCTACGAGCAGTACTTC. Translation gives CASSLGPGGAYEQYF.